A single sample is the source of the 32 T cell receptor beta chains below, sequenced in a study of T cell responses to AZD1222 COVID-19 vaccine. The assay was immunoSEQ multiplex PCR, and TCRdb's table has in-frame clones only and misses some. The table has around 84,000 clones, 80% to 90% seen once. The sample in question was peripheral blood, obtained 28 days after the second AZD1222 dose. The receptor set was obtained from an adult who received the AZD1222 COVID-19 vaccine.

The chain recombines TRBV24-1 with TRBJ2-7; no clear D gene. The V and J ends lost 3 bases and 3 bases respectively, with 8 bases between them. Germline V gene data show CDR1 as KGHDR and CDR2 as SFDVKD. The CDR3 runs to 13 residues. The CDR3 DNA reads as TGTGCCACCAGTGATCCCTCGATCTACGAGCAGTACTTC. It specifies CATSDPSIYEQYF.

CDR3 coding DNA: TGTGCCAGCAGCTGGCCTACTGAAGCTTTCTTT. Its protein product is CASSWPTEAFF. The V and J genes are TRBV7-6 and TRBJ1-1; D uncertain. Between the trimmed V and J ends, which lost 4 bases and 5 bases, there was a span of 5 bases. The CDR3 extends over 11 amino acids. Germline CDR1 SGHVS, CDR2 FNYEAQ.

This clone was counted a few times. The CDR3 coding sequence is TGTGCCAGCAGCCAAGAGGTCAGGGTCCGCTATGGCTACACCTTC. This translates into CASSQEVRVRYGYTF. The chain recombines TRBV3-1 (or the pseudogene TRBV3-2) with TRBJ1-2, with a tentative D call TRBD1 (5 bases). The CDR3 spans 15 residues. Germline CDR1 and CDR2: LGHDT and YNNKEL (reference sequence). The V and J ends lost 0 bases and 4 bases respectively, with 12 bases between them.

The gene calls are TRBV9 and TRBJ2-1, with 9 nucleotides matching TRBD2. Losses at the gene ends were 0 bases for V and 10 bases for J; bases not matched to a gene: 11. The CDR3 is 16 residues long. Germline loops: CDR1 SGDLS, CDR2 YYNGEE. CDR3 DNA sequence: TGTGCCAGCAGCGTAGGTGTAGCGGGGGCCCCGGGCGAGCAGTTCTTC. Amino acids: CASSVGVAGAPGEQFF.

This sequence joins TRBV5-1 and TRBJ2-3; unclear D gene. The V and J ends lost 1 base and 0 bases respectively, with 9 bases between them. This CDR3 comprises 15 residues. Germline V gene sequence: CDR1 SGHRS, CDR2 YFSETQ. The CDR3 sequence: CASSLPLQSTDTQYF. Here the CDR3 DNA reads TGCGCCAGCAGCTTGCCGTTGCAGAGCACAGATACGCAGTATTTT.

V usage is TRBV7-3 and J usage is TRBJ2-2; D not resolved. The germline V and J ends were trimmed by 3 bases and 2 bases, with 10 bases remaining between them. Germline CDR1 SGHTA, CDR2 FQGTGA. The length of the CDR3 is 15 residues. The CDR3 DNA reads TGTGCCAGCAGCTTTTTTGGGCTAAACACCGGGGAGCTGTTTTTT. Amino acids: CASSFFGLNTGELFF.

The chain has TRBV29-1 and TRBJ2-5, with TRBD2 matching over 10 bases. The CDR3 consists of 15 residues. V gave up 2 bases and J gave up 1 base; unmatched junction bases: 4. CDR1 is SQVTM and CDR2 is ANQGSEA in the germline V gene. This CDR3 is CSVEQAGGRQETQYF. The CDR3 DNA sequence: TGCAGCGTTGAACAAGCGGGGGGGCGCCAAGAGACCCAGTACTTC.

The genes are TRBV7-9 and TRBJ2-6, with D maybe TRBD1 (6 bases). The CDR3 has 17 amino acids. Germline V gives CDR1 SEHNR, CDR2 FQNEAQ (reference sequence). V lost 5 bases, J lost 0 bases, and 14 bases lay in between. In DNA form, the CDR3 reads TGTGCCAGCAGCCACCTGGGACATTACTCTGGGGCCAACGTCCTGACTTTC. It codes for CASSHLGHYSGANVLTF.

The chain links TRBV5-1 to TRBJ2-5; D unresolved. Trimming took off 5 bases at V and 2 bases at J, with 22 bases between the two ends. This CDR3 has 17 amino acids. Germline assignment: CDR1 SGHRS and CDR2 YFSETQ. CDR3 coding DNA: TGCGCCAGCAGTTCCGACTCCCCATTTCCCATACAAGAGACCCAGTACTTC. It encodes CASSSDSPFPIQETQYF.

The chain is built from TRBV5-4 and TRBJ1-2; 8 nucleotides line up with TRBD1. CDR3 size: 15 residues. Germline CDR1 SGHNT, CDR2 YYREEE (reference sequence). J gave up 4 bases and V 3 bases, and 8 bases lay outside the gene matches. CDR3 loop: CASSSPPGQGYGYTF. For the CDR3, the DNA is TGTGCCAGCAGCTCCCCGCCTGGACAGGGCTATGGCTACACCTTC.

V and J are TRBV19 and TRBJ1-2; D ambiguous. This CDR3 comprises 14 residues. The V gene's germline CDR1 is LNHDA and CDR2 SQIVND (reference sequence). V was pared by 3 bases and J by 4 bases, with 12 bases between. The CDR3 sequence: CASSMNAASYGYTF. CDR3 nucleotides: TGTGCCAGTAGTATGAACGCCGCCTCCTATGGCTACACCTTC.

The rearrangement joins TRBV11-3 to TRBJ2-3, with TRBD2 matching 12 bases. The CDR3 is 16 residues long. CDR1 and CDR2 (germline): SGHNT, YENEEA. The junction had 6 bases not matched to a gene; V was cut back by 5 bases and J by 3 bases. The CDR3, as DNA: TGTGCCAGCAGCCCCGGACTAGCGGGGATGACAGATACGCAGTATTTT. The encoded protein is CASSPGLAGMTDTQYF.

This clone appeared once. This chain links TRBV5-4 with TRBJ2-1; D gene ambiguous. Looked up from germline, CDR1 is SGHNT and CDR2 is YYREEE (reference sequence). The V and J ends lost 3 bases and 8 bases respectively, with 18 bases between them. The CDR3 is 15 residues long. The CDR3 protein is CASSYPRYPFDEQFF. CDR3 nucleotides: TGTGCCAGCAGCTACCCTAGATATCCTTTCGATGAGCAGTTCTTC.

The rearrangement joins TRBV7-9 to TRBJ2-7; 12 bases are shared with TRBD1. J gave up 4 bases and V 5 bases, and 3 bases lay outside the gene matches. CDR1 is SEHNR, CDR2 FQNEAQ, per germline (reference sequence). CDR3 length equals 14 residues. The CDR3 here is CASSPGQGAYEQYF. CDR3 sequence (DNA): TGTGCCAGCAGCCCGGGACAGGGGGCTTACGAGCAGTACTTC.

This chain joins TRBV10-3 and TRBJ1-3; D is possibly TRBD1 (5 bases). V was pared by 6 bases and J by 2 bases, with 11 bases between. Germline V CDR1 and CDR2: ENHRY, SYGVKD. The CDR3 is 14 residues long. CDR3 nucleotides: TGTGCCATCAGGTCAGGGAGGGCTGGAAACACCATATATTTT. It yields the protein CAIRSGRAGNTIYF.

The chain recombines TRBV5-5 with TRBJ1-6; D gene ambiguous. The CDR3 length is 15 residues. Looked up from germline, CDR1 is SGHKS and CDR2 is YYEKEE (reference sequence). The V end lost 0 bases, the J end lost 4 bases, and 8 bases lay between the germline ends. The CDR3 loop is CASSLARDYNSPLHF. The CDR3 nucleotides are TGTGCCAGCAGCTTGGCACGGGATTATAATTCACCCCTCCACTTT.

This sequence joins TRBV6-6 and TRBJ1-6; D is unresolved. Deletions cut 8 bases from V and 11 bases from J, with 16 bases between. Germline CDR1 MNHNY, CDR2 SVGAGI (reference sequence). The CDR3 loop spans 13 amino acids. The CDR3 DNA follows: TGTGCCAGCCTAGGGCAAGACGAAACACCCCTCCACTTT. Translation gives CASLGQDETPLHF.

The rearrangement links TRBV11-2 to TRBJ1-2; D ambiguous. The V end lost 5 bases, the J end lost 5 bases, and 12 bases lay between the germline ends. The germline gives CDR1 SGHAT, CDR2 FQNNGV. CDR3 length: 13 residues. CDR3 in DNA: TGTGCCAGCAGCGTTGAGTTACAATATGGCTACACCTTC. It specifies CASSVELQYGYTF.

The J gene is TRBJ1-2, the V gene TRBV30, with unresolved D. The germline V and J ends were trimmed by 4 bases and 4 bases, with 7 bases remaining between them. The CDR3 has 11 amino acids. Germline V gene lookup returns CDR1 GTSNPN and CDR2 SVGIG (reference sequence). The CDR3 reads CAWKAGYGYTF. The CDR3 DNA is TGTGCCTGGAAGGCAGGCTATGGCTACACCTTC.

The chain's CDR3 is CATDGYDRPQHF. CDR3 nucleotides: TGTGCCACCGACGGCTACGATCGGCCCCAGCATTTT. This chain uses TRBV28 with TRBJ1-5; D not resolved. With 10 bases removed from V and 9 bases from J, the gap between germline ends came to 16 bases. This CDR3 comprises 12 residues. The germline V gene encodes CDR1 MDHEN and CDR2 SYDVKM.

The gene calls are TRBV3-1 (or the pseudogene TRBV3-2) and TRBJ1-1; 9 bases align to TRBD1. CDR1 is LGHDT, CDR2 YNNKEL, per germline (reference sequence). J gave up 1 base and V 4 bases, and 4 bases lay outside the gene matches. The CDR3 runs to 15 residues. The CDR3 DNA is TGTGCCAGCAGCCGACAGGGACAGGGGAACACTGAAGCTTTCTTT. It translates to CASSRQGQGNTEAFF.

This chain joins TRBV7-9 and TRBJ2-2; TRBD1 matches 8 bases. The CDR3 spans 16 residues. The V and J ends lost 5 bases and 5 bases, in that order; junction bases with no gene match: 10. CDR1 SEHNR and CDR2 FQNEAQ come from the germline V gene (reference sequence). The CDR3 nucleotides read TGTGCCAGCAGCCTTGGGGACAGGTCGGGAACCGGGGAGCTGTTTTTT. This translates into CASSLGDRSGTGELFF.

The genes are TRBV6-4 and TRBJ2-3, with 7 bases lining up with TRBD2. Germline loops: CDR1 MRHNA, CDR2 SNTAGT. V gave up 6 bases and J gave up 4 bases; unmatched junction bases: 4. The CDR3 contains 13 residues. The CDR3 sequence is CASRGGGADTQYF. CDR3 in DNA: TGTGCCAGCAGAGGCGGGGGAGCAGATACGCAGTATTTT.

The rearrangement uses TRBV28 and TRBJ1-2; tentatively, D is TRBD1 (5 bases). Germline V gives CDR1 MDHEN, CDR2 SYDVKM. The ends were cut back, 5 bases at V and 5 bases at J, with 21 bases in the middle. This CDR3 has 16 amino acids. CDR3: CASSPRGVSVRYGYTF. Written as DNA, the CDR3 is TGTGCCAGCAGTCCACGGGGGGTCAGTGTTCGGTATGGCTACACCTTC.

V is TRBV7-6 and J is TRBJ2-7; 10 bases fit TRBD2. The ends lost 6 bases at V and 2 bases at J; junction bases unmatched: 7. CDR1 and CDR2 from the germline V gene are SGHVS and FNYEAQ. The CDR3 length is 15 residues. The CDR3 reads CASSRTSGDTYEQYF. The CDR3 DNA reads TGTGCCAGCAGTCGGACTAGCGGAGATACCTACGAGCAGTACTTC.

This chain connects TRBV24-1 to TRBJ1-1; the match to TRBD1 covers 7 bases. Trimming took 10 bases from V and 5 from J; bases not matched to a gene: 18. Germline V gene lookup returns CDR1 KGHDR and CDR2 SFDVKD. The CDR3 is 16 residues long. The CDR3 DNA reads as TGTGCCACTTTTTCAATTCCGGGACAGACTCTTACTGAAGCTTTCTTT. This gives the protein CATFSIPGQTLTEAFF.

The J gene is TRBJ1-2, the V gene TRBV5-4, with TRBD1 matching over 7 bases. The germline CDR1 and CDR2 sequences are SGHNT and YYREEE (reference sequence). Unmatched junction bases numbered 5, after V lost 2 bases and J lost 4 bases. The CDR3 has 14 residues. CDR3 nucleotide sequence: TGTGCCAGCAGCTTTGGACAGGAGCTCTATGGCTACACCTTC. Its protein product is CASSFGQELYGYTF.

This clone occurred once. The V and J genes are TRBV7-6 and TRBJ1-5; D ambiguous. Between the trimmed V and J ends, which lost 2 bases and 3 bases, there was a span of 11 bases. The CDR3 is 15 residues long. Germline CDR1 is SGHVS and CDR2 is FNYEAQ. This CDR3 is CASSLSGDHNQPQHF. As DNA, the CDR3 is TGTGCCAGCAGCTTAAGTGGGGATCACAATCAGCCCCAGCATTTT.

The rearrangement uses TRBV28 and TRBJ1-1, with D uncertain. Germline CDR1 MDHEN, CDR2 SYDVKM. V gave up 2 bases and J gave up 4 bases, with 14 bases separating them. This CDR3 is built from 15 residues. CDR3 sequence (DNA): TGTGCCAGCAGTTTACAGGAAAGAAGCGGCACTGAAGCTTTCTTT. It encodes CASSLQERSGTEAFF.

J is TRBJ2-5 and V is TRBV3-1 (or the pseudogene TRBV3-2); D may correspond to TRBD1 or TRBD2 (6 bases each). The CDR3 is made up of 14 amino acids. From germline, CDR1 is LGHDT and CDR2 YNNKEL (reference sequence). Trimming left V 4 bases short and J 9 bases short, with 18 bases between. CDR3 residues: CASSLSRGGGPQYF. CDR3 sequence (DNA): TGTGCCAGCAGCCTCTCTCGGGGTGGGGGGCCCCAGTACTTC.

The J gene is TRBJ2-5, the V gene TRBV7-9, with a tentative D call TRBD2 (7 bases). V shed 5 bases and J shed 1 base, with 14 bases lying between them. The germline V gene has CDR1 SEHNR and CDR2 FQNEAQ (reference sequence). CDR3 length: 15 amino acids. The CDR3 nucleotides read TGTGCCAGCAGCCCAAGGGGGGGCGTCCAAGAGACCCAGTACTTC. It yields the protein CASSPRGGVQETQYF. Complete variable domain (other parts from reference TRBV7-9 and TRBJ2-5): DTGVSQNPRHKITKRGQNVTFRCDPISEHNRLYWYRQTLGQGPEFLTYFQNEAQLEKSRLLSDRFSAERPKGSFSTLEIQRTEQGDSAMYLCASSPRGGVQETQYFGPGTRLLVL.

The sample holds a few counts of this clone. The chain has TRBV11-1 and TRBJ2-7; tentatively, D is TRBD1 or TRBD2 (5 bases each). V was pared by 1 base and J by 3 bases, with 13 bases between. The CDR3 consists of 15 residues. Germline V gene data show CDR1 as SGHAT and CDR2 as FQDESV (reference sequence). Here the CDR3 reads CASSLDGDGYYEQYF. Here the CDR3 DNA reads TGTGCCAGCAGCTTAGACGGGGACGGGTACTACGAGCAGTACTTC. The full variable domain, completed using reference TRBV11-1 and TRBJ2-7, is EAEVAQSPRYKITEKSQAVAFWCDPISGHATLYWYRQILGQGPELLVQFQDESVVDDSQLPKDRFSAERLKGVDSTLKIQPAELGDSAMYLCASSLDGDGYYEQYFGPGTRLTVT.